This TCR beta chain stems from a study of T-cell memory formation after mild COVID-19. The sample holds one count of this clonotype. Its antigen is still unknown. The study's findings and limits: Clones that contracted from day 15 to 85 had balanced CD4/CD8; later expanders were CD4+ biased.

V gave up 6 bases and J gave up 7 bases; unmatched junction bases: 5. This CDR3 is built from 13 residues. Looked up from germline, CDR1 is DFQATT and CDR2 is SNEGSKA (reference sequence). TCRdb called the 5' RACE reads again in MiXCR, with one record for every CDR3 protein. The sample holds approximately 440,000 distinct CDR3 sequences, about 19% seen once. The chain links TRBV20-1 to TRBJ2-1, with 11 bases that match TRBD2. The TCR sequence derives from an adult woman who had mild COVID-19 (a few samples of this study predate the infection). Cell type and time point are not known. The material sequenced was PBMCs or a T cell subset sorted from them (not recorded which). CDR3 nucleotide sequence: TGCAGTGCCTTGGGACTAGCGGATAATGAGCAGTTCTTC. This gives the protein CSALGLADNEQFF.